Listed here are 29 T cell receptor beta chains from one sample, sequenced in a study of blood T cell repertoires in COVID-19. This table comes from immunoSEQ multiplex PCR, and its TCRdb copy is limited to in-frame clones, with some not included. The data contain about 210,000 clones, about 91% of them singletons. Sequenced material: peripheral blood. The receptors come from a man aged 18 to 30 with active or convalescent COVID-19.

The chain joins TRBV28 to TRBJ1-5; maybe TRBD1 (5 bases). Germline V lookup: CDR1 MDHEN, CDR2 SYDVKM. There are 14 residues in the CDR3. V lost 3 bases and J 7 bases, leaving 13 bases between the germline ends. The CDR3 DNA is TGTGCCAGCAGTTTGGGGGGGAACAGGCAGCCCCAGCATTTT. Protein product: CASSLGGNRQPQHF.

The CDR3 spells CASSRTSGPYEQYF. The CDR3 bases are TGCGCCAGCAGTCGGACTAGCGGTCCCTACGAGCAGTACTTC. V gene TRBV10-2 combines with J gene TRBJ2-7; the match to TRBD2 covers 10 bases. The V gene's germline CDR1 is WSHSY and CDR2 SAAADI. The CDR3 contains 14 residues. The junction had 3 bases not matched to a gene; V was cut back by 5 bases and J by 2 bases.

This chain joins TRBV14 and TRBJ1-3, with D unresolved. CDR1 and CDR2 (germline): SGHDN, FVKESK. The CDR3 covers 16 residues. V was cut by 3 bases and J by 0 bases, with 12 bases left in between. The CDR3 spells CASSQRLRLSGNTIYF. CDR3 nucleotide sequence: TGTGCCAGCAGCCAGAGACTCCGACTCTCTGGAAACACCATATATTTT.

This chain uses TRBV11-3 with TRBJ2-1; 12 nucleotides line up with TRBD2. V lost 4 bases and J lost 0; bases outside the gene matches: 10. The germline V gene has CDR1 SGHNT and CDR2 YENEEA. This CDR3 contains 19 residues. CDR3 in amino acids: CASSSAGTSGPRSYNEQFF. CDR3 nucleotides: TGTGCCAGCAGCTCCGCCGGGACTAGCGGGCCTCGCTCCTACAATGAGCAGTTCTTC.

This rearrangement joins TRBV5-6 to TRBJ2-7, with TRBD1 identical over 9 bases. CDR3 length: 15 amino acids. CDR1 is SGHDT, CDR2 YYEEEE, per germline. Germline trimming cut 1 base from V and 5 bases from J; bases unmatched to any gene: 7. The CDR3 DNA follows: TGTGCCAGCAGCTTGCGGGGGACAGGGTTTAACGAGCAGTACTTC. This translates into CASSLRGTGFNEQYF.

J is TRBJ1-2 and V is TRBV10-1, with a possible D match to TRBD1 (6 bases). V was clipped by 4 bases and J by 0 bases, with 12 bases between them. The CDR3 covers 15 residues. Germline assignment: CDR1 WNHNN and CDR2 SYGVQD (reference sequence). The CDR3 nucleotides are TGCGCCAGCAGTGCGCGGACAGAAACTAACTATGGCTACACCTTC. This gives the protein CASSARTETNYGYTF.

This clone showed up just a few times. The rearrangement joins TRBV23-1 to TRBJ2-7; D might be TRBD2 (5 bases). TRBV23-1 is an ORF; its function is uncertain. Trimming shortened V by 0 bases and J by 0 bases, and 21 bases separated the two germline ends. The length of the CDR3 is 19 residues. CDR3 amino acids: CASSQSIEDPAEGSYEQYF. The CDR3 coding sequence is TGCGCCAGCAGTCAATCGATTGAGGACCCGGCTGAGGGCTCCTACGAGCAGTACTTC.

The chain has TRBV9 and TRBJ1-6; D not resolved. V was pared by 0 bases and J by 9 bases, with 13 bases between. The CDR3 has 15 residues. Germline V gene sequence: CDR1 SGDLS, CDR2 YYNGEE. CDR3 sequence reads: CASSVGGVLGSPLHF. CDR3 in DNA: TGTGCCAGCAGCGTAGGCGGGGTTCTAGGTTCACCCCTCCACTTT. Filled out from reference TRBV9 and TRBJ1-6, the complete variable domain reads DSGVTQTPKHLITATGQRVTLRCSPRSGDLSVYWYQQSLDQGLQFLIQYYNGEERAKGNILERFSAQQFPDLHSELNLSSLELGDSALYFCASSVGGVLGSPLHFGNGTRLTVT.

Here the CDR3 reads CASSLPGVNEQFF. CDR3 nucleotide sequence: TGTGCCAGCAGCTTACCGGGAGTCAATGAGCAGTTCTTC. The chain couples TRBV5-4 to TRBJ2-1; D possibly corresponds to TRBD2 (6 bases). The CDR3 runs 13 residues. Trimming cost V 2 bases and J 6 bases, with 9 bases left between them. CDR1 SGHNT and CDR2 YYREEE come from the germline V gene (reference sequence).

The V gene is TRBV10-2, the J gene TRBJ2-7; tentatively, D is TRBD1 (5 bases). CDR1 and CDR2 (germline): WSHSY, SAAADI. V was shortened by 8 bases and J by 4 bases, with 21 bases between the two germline ends. The CDR3 spans 15 residues. The CDR3 DNA reads TGCGCCAGCCGAAAGGGGATGACGGCCCTATACGAGCAGTACTTC. It specifies CASRKGMTALYEQYF.

The J gene is TRBJ2-7, the V gene TRBV6-6; D is uncertain. In germline, CDR1 is MNHNY, CDR2 SVGAGI (reference sequence). The CDR3 totals 15 residues. With 1 base removed from V and 3 bases from J, the gap between germline ends came to 13 bases. For the CDR3, the DNA is TGTGCCAGCAGTTACTTCGGGTATAGAAGCTACGAGCAGTACTTC. It encodes CASSYFGYRSYEQYF.

This clone showed up just once. This chain connects TRBV4-2 to TRBJ2-1; TRBD2 aligns across 7 bases. The junction had 9 bases not matched to a gene; V was cut back by 4 bases and J by 0 bases. Germline V gene lookup returns CDR1 LGHNA and CDR2 YNFKEQ. This CDR3 has 17 residues. The CDR3 region is CASSLSQRGRSYNEQFF. For the CDR3, the DNA is TGTGCCAGCAGCCTAAGCCAGCGGGGTCGCTCCTACAATGAGCAGTTCTTC.

This chain connects TRBV30 to TRBJ1-5; 12 nucleotides agree with TRBD1. CDR1 is GTSNPN and CDR2 is SVGIG in the germline V gene (reference sequence). The V and J ends lost 2 bases and 10 bases, in that order; junction bases with no gene match: 6. The CDR3 is 14 amino acids. CDR3 DNA sequence: TGTGCCTGGAGTCGGGACAGGGGGCAGGATCCCCAGCATTTT. It codes for CAWSRDRGQDPQHF.

The V call is TRBV19, the J call TRBJ2-2; possible D gene TRBD2, 6 bases. Germline CDR1 is LNHDA and CDR2 is SQIVND (reference sequence). CDR3 length equals 17 residues. Trimming cost V 7 bases and J 5 bases, with 23 bases left between them. For the CDR3, the DNA is TGTGCCAGTATAAGAGAGGGATCTAGCGTAGGTACCGGGGAGCTGTTTTTT. It encodes CASIREGSSVGTGELFF.

This clone was seen only once. CDR3 sequence (DNA): TGTGCCAGCAGCGTTGGATCCTTGGACAGGGTGATCTACGAGCAGTACTTC. This encodes CASSVGSLDRVIYEQYF. The V gene is TRBV5-6, the J gene TRBJ2-7, with 8 positions matching TRBD1. V shed 4 bases and J 3 bases; nucleotides not matched to a gene: 15. The CDR3 has 17 residues. The germline V gene encodes CDR1 SGHDT and CDR2 YYEEEE.

CDR3 residues: CASSRRPLTGYEQYF. The CDR3 region has the DNA TGTGCCAGCTCACGTCGACCTCTGACAGGCTACGAGCAGTACTTC. This rearrangement joins TRBV18 to TRBJ2-7; TRBD1 might be the D (6 bases). The germline CDR1 and CDR2 sequences are KGHSH and LQKENI. There are 15 residues in the CDR3. V was pared by 4 bases and J by 3 bases, with 16 bases between.

The V gene is TRBV4-2, the J gene TRBJ2-7; D not certain. V lost 2 bases, J lost 4 bases, and 12 bases lay in between. From germline, CDR1 is LGHNA and CDR2 YNFKEQ. This CDR3 spans 14 amino acids. The CDR3 DNA reads TGTGCCAGCAGCCAACCCCAAGCCGAGTACGAGCAGTACTTC. Its translation: CASSQPQAEYEQYF.

This clone was seen only once. The chain is built from TRBV25-1 and TRBJ2-7; 8 bases map to TRBD2. From germline, CDR1 is MGHDK and CDR2 SYGVNS. The junction had 6 bases not matched to a gene; V was cut back by 4 bases and J by 7 bases. The CDR3 extends over 13 amino acids. CDR3 in DNA: TGTGCCAGCAGTGCGGGAGGGCAGATAGAGCAGTACTTC. Amino acid sequence: CASSAGGQIEQYF.

The genes are TRBV19 and TRBJ2-7, with 7 positions matching TRBD1. Germline trimming cut 3 bases from V and 0 bases from J; bases unmatched to any gene: 5. Germline V gene sequence: CDR1 LNHDA, CDR2 SQIVND (reference sequence). The CDR3 spans 15 residues. CDR3 region: CASSIKTGSSYEQYF. The CDR3 DNA is TGTGCCAGTAGTATTAAGACAGGGAGCTCCTACGAGCAGTACTTC.

CDR3 in amino acids: CASLPEGQVVPGPYNEQFF. The CDR3 DNA sequence: TGTGCCAGTCTACCCGAGGGACAGGTTGTGCCTGGGCCCTACAATGAGCAGTTCTTC. The gene calls are TRBV19 and TRBJ2-1, with TRBD1 matching over 8 bases. V lost 8 bases to trimming and J lost 2 bases; unmatched junction nucleotides: 20. Germline CDR1 and CDR2: LNHDA and SQIVND (reference sequence). This CDR3 region has 19 residues.

The V and J genes are TRBV19 and TRBJ1-5, with TRBD1 as a possible D gene (6 bases). This CDR3 region has 13 residues. V lost 8 bases and J lost 3, with 11 bases in between. Per germline, CDR1 LNHDA and CDR2 SQIVND (reference sequence). CDR3 amino acids: CASQDRHNQPQHF. In DNA form, the CDR3 reads TGTGCCAGTCAAGACAGGCACAATCAGCCCCAGCATTTT.

V and J are TRBV15 and TRBJ2-1; 9 bases map to TRBD2. The CDR3 spans 17 residues. CDR1 and CDR2 (germline): LNHNV, YYDKDF (reference sequence). With 1 base clipped from V and 5 bases from J, the junction kept 9 bases outside the gene matches. The CDR3 DNA is TGTGCCACCAGCAGAGTGTGGAGGACTAGCGCCCACAATGAGCAGTTCTTC. Amino acid sequence: CATSRVWRTSAHNEQFF.

Turning to this clone: The same CDR3 arises from other DNA sequences in this sample as well. This rearrangement joins TRBV27 to TRBJ1-1; D perhaps matches TRBD1 (6 bases). The ends were cut back, 0 bases at V and 4 bases at J, with 6 bases in the middle. Germline V gives CDR1 MNHEY, CDR2 SMNVEV (reference sequence). The CDR3 contains 13 residues. CDR3: CASSLSRGTEAFF. CDR3 nucleotide sequence: TGTGCCAGCAGTTTATCCAGGGGCACTGAAGCTTTCTTT.

The gene calls are TRBV28 and TRBJ1-2; 7 bases line up with TRBD1. This CDR3 spans 13 amino acids. Germline trimming cut 5 bases from V and 4 bases from J; bases unmatched to any gene: 4. Germline CDR1 reads MDHEN; CDR2 reads SYDVKM. In nucleotides, the CDR3 is TGTGCCAGCAGTACGGGACAGATCTATGGCTACACCTTC. Translation gives CASSTGQIYGYTF.

The chain is built from TRBV6-5 and TRBJ2-7; D call uncertain. Trimming stripped 8 bases from V and 2 bases from J, with 10 bases between. The length of the CDR3 is 12 residues. Germline V CDR1 and CDR2: MNHEY, SVGAGI. The CDR3 loop is CASRRPPYEQYF. The CDR3 DNA reads as TGTGCCAGCCGGCGGCCGCCCTACGAGCAGTACTTC.

The chain combines TRBV15 with TRBJ2-5; D uncertain. The V gene's germline CDR1 is LNHNV and CDR2 YYDKDF (reference sequence). The CDR3 consists of 14 residues. The V end lost 0 bases, the J end lost 1 base, and 6 bases lay between the germline ends. For the CDR3, the DNA is TGTGCCACCAGCAGAGATGGCAGCCAAGAGACCCAGTACTTC. Amino acids: CATSRDGSQETQYF.

The genes are TRBV10-3 and TRBJ2-7; TRBD2 aligns across 11 bases. Germline V gene sequence: CDR1 ENHRY, CDR2 SYGVKD. The length of the CDR3 is 13 residues. The trim removed 8 bases at V and 4 bases at J, leaving 4 bases unmatched. The CDR3 here is CAIGTSGTYEQYF. The CDR3 nucleotides read TGTGCCATCGGGACTAGCGGCACATACGAGCAGTACTTC.

J is TRBJ2-6 and V is TRBV29-1; no definite D call. Trimming left V 3 bases short and J 0 bases short, with 9 bases between. The CDR3 consists of 15 residues. Germline CDR1 is SQVTM and CDR2 is ANQGSEA. CDR3 loop: CSVENSSSGANVLTF. Here the CDR3 DNA reads TGCAGCGTTGAGAACAGTAGCTCTGGGGCCAACGTCCTGACTTTC.

This chain links TRBV30 with TRBJ1-5, with TRBD1 matching 8 bases. CDR3 size: 14 residues. Per germline, CDR1 GTSNPN and CDR2 SVGIG (reference sequence). J gave up 1 base and V 7 bases, and 6 bases lay outside the gene matches. This CDR3 reads CASGQGQSNQPQHF. CDR3 nucleotide sequence: TGTGCCTCTGGACAGGGACAGAGCAATCAGCCCCAGCATTTT.